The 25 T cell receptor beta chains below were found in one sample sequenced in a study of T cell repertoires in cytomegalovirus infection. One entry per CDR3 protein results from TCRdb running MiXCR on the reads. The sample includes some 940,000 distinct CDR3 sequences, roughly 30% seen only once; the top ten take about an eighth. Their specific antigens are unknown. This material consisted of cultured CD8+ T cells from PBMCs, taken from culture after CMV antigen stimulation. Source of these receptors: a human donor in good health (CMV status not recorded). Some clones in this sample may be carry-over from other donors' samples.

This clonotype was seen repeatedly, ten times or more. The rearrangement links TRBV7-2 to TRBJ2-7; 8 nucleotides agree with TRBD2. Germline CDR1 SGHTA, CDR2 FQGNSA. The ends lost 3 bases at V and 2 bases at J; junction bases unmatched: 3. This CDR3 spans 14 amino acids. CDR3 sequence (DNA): TGTGCCAGCAGCTTTGCCGGGGGGGCCTACGAGCAGTACTTC. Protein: CASSFAGGAYEQYF.

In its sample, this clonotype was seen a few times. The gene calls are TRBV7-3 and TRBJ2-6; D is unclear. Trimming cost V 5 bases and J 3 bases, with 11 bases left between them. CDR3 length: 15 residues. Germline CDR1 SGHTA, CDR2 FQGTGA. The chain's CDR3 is CASSPFMSGANVLTF. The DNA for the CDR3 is TGTGCCAGCAGCCCCTTTATGAGTGGGGCCAACGTCCTGACTTTC. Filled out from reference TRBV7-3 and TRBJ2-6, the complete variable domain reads GAGVSQTPSNKVTEKGKYVELRCDPISGHTALYWYRQSLGQGPEFLIYFQGTGAADDSGLPNDRFFAVRPEGSVSTLKIQRTERGDSAVYLCASSPFMSGANVLTFGAGSRLTVL.

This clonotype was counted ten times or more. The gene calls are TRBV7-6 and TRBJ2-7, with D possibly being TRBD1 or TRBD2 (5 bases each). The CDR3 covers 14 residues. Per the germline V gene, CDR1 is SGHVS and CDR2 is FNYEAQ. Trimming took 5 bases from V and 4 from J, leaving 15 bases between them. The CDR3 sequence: CASSTRGGGYEQYF. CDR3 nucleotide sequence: TGTGCCAGCAGCACCAGAGGTGGGGGTTACGAGCAGTACTTC.

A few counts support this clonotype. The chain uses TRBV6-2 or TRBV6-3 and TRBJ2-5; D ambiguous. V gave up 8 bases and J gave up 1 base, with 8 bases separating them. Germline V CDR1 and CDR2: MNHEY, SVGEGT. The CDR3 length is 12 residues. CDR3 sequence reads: CASCRRQETQYF. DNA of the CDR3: TGTGCCAGCTGTAGACGCCAAGAGACCCAGTACTTC.

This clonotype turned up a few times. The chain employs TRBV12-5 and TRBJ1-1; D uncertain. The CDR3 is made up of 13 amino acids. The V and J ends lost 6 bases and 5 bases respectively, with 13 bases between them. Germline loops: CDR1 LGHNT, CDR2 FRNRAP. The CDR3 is CASGYPPGTEAFF. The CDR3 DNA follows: TGTGCTAGTGGCTACCCCCCGGGAACTGAAGCTTTCTTT.

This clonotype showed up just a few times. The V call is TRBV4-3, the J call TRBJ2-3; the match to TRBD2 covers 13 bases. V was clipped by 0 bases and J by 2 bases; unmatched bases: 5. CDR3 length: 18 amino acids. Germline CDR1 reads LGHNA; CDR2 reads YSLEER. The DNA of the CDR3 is TGCGCCAGCAGCCAAGAACTTGGGACTAGCGGGAACACAGATACGCAGTATTTT. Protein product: CASSQELGTSGNTDTQYF.

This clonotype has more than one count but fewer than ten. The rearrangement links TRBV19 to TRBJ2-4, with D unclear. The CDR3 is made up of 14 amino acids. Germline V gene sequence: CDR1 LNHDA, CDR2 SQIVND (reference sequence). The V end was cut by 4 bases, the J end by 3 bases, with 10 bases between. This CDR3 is CASSTEESKNIQYF. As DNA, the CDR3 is TGTGCCAGTAGTACCGAGGAAAGCAAAAACATTCAGTACTTC.

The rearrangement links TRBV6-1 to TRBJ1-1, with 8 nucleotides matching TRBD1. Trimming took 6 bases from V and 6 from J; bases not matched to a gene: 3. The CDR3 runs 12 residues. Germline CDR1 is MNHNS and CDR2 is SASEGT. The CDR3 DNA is TGTGCCAGCAGATCACAGGGGGCTGAAGCTTTCTTT. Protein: CASRSQGAEAFF.

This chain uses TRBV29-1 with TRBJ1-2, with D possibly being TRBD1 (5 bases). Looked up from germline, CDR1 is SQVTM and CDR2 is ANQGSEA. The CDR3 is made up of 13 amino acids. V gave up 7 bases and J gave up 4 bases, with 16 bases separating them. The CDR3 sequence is CSARDSNTYGYTF. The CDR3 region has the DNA TGCAGCGCACGGGACTCTAATACCTATGGCTACACCTTC.

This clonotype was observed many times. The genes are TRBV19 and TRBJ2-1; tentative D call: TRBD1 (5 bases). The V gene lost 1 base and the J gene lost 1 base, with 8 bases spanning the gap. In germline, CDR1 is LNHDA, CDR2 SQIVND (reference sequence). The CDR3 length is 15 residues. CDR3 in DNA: TGTGCCAGTAGTATAGGGACAACATCCTACAATGAGCAGTTCTTC. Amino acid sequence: CASSIGTTSYNEQFF.

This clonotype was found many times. The CDR3 coding sequence is TGTGCCAGCAGCCTGGGACAGGGGGTAGCCAAAAACATTCAGTACTTC. The encoded protein is CASSLGQGVAKNIQYF. This chain connects TRBV7-2 to TRBJ2-4; 11 nucleotides agree with TRBD1. This CDR3 is built from 16 residues. Germline CDR1 SGHTA, CDR2 FQGNSA. Unmatched junction bases numbered 3, after V lost 5 bases and J lost 0 bases.

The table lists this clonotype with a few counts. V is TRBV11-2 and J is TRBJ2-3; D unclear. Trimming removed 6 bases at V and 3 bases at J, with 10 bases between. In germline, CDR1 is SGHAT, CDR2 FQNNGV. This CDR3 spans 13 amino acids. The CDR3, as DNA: TGTGCCAGCAGTATCCTCCGGACAGATACGCAGTATTTT. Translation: CASSILRTDTQYF.

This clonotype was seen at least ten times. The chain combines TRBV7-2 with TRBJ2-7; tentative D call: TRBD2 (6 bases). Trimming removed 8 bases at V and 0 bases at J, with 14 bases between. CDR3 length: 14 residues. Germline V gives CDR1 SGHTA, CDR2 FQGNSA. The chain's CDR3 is CASPRDWSSYEQYV. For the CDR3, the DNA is TGTGCCAGCCCCAGGGACTGGAGCTCCTACGAGCAGTACGTC.

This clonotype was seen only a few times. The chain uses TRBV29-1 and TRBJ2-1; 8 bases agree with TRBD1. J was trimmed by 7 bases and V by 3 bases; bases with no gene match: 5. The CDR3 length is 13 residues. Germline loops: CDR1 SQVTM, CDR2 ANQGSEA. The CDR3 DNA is TGCAGCGTTGACACACAGGGGGGAAATGAGCAGTTCTTC. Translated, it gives CSVDTQGGNEQFF.

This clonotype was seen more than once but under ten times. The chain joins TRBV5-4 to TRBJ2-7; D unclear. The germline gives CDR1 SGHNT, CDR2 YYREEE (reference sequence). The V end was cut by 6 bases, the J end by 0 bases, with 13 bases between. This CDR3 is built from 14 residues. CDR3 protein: CASNTDTTSYEQYF. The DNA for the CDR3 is TGTGCCAGCAACACCGACACTACCTCCTACGAGCAGTACTTC.

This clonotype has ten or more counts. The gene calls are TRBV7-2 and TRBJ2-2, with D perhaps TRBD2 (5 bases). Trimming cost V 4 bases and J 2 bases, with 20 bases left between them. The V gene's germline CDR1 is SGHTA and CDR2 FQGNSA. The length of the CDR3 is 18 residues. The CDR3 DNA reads TGTGCCAGCAGCTCCCCCCAGGCACCCCGACTAAACACCGGGGAGCTGTTTTTT. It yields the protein CASSSPQAPRLNTGELFF.

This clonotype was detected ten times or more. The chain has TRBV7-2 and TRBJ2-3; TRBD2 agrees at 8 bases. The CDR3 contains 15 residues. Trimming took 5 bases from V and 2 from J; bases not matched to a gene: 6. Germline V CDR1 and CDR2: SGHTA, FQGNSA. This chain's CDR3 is CASSPPAGDTDTQYF. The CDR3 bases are TGTGCCAGCAGCCCCCCAGCGGGGGACACAGATACGCAGTATTTT. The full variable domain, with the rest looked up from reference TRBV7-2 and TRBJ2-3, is GAGVSQSPSNKVTEKGKDVELRCDPISGHTALYWYRQSLGQGLEFLIYFQGNSAPDKSGLPSDRFSAERTGGSVSTLTIQRTQQEDSAVYLCASSPPAGDTDTQYFGPGTRLTVL.

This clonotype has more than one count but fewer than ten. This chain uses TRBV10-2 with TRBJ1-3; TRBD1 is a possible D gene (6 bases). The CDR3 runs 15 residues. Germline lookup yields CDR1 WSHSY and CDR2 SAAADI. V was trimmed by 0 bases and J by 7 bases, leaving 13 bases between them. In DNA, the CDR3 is TGCGCCAGCAGTGAGTCAGGGGGGCTTCGGAACACCATATATTTT. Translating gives CASSESGGLRNTIYF.

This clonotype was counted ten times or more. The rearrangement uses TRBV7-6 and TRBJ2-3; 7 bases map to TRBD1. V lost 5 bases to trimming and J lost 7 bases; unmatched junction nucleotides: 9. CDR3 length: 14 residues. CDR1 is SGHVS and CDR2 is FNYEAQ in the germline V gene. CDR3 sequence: CASSQGDSGNTQYF. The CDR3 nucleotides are TGTGCCAGCAGCCAAGGGGACAGCGGAAATACGCAGTATTTT.

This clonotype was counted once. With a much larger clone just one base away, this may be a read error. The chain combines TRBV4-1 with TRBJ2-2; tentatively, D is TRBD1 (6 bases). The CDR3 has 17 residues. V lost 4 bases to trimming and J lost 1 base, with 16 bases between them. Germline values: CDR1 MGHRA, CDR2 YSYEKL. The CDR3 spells CASSPRSDSGNTGELFF. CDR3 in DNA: TGCGCCAGCAGCCCCAGATCGGACAGTGGGAACACCGGGGAGCTGTTTTTT.

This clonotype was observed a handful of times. This chain's CDR3 is CASSLPGLAGGNVETQYF. The CDR3 coding sequence is TGTGCCAGCAGCTTACCGGGACTAGCGGGGGGGAACGTGGAGACCCAGTACTTC. The chain combines TRBV7-8 with TRBJ2-5; 16 positions agree with TRBD2. The CDR3 runs to 18 residues. CDR1 is SGHVS and CDR2 is FQNEAQ in the germline V gene. Losses at the gene ends were 2 bases for V and 5 bases for J; bases not matched to a gene: 8. Full variable domain (rest looked up from reference TRBV7-8 and TRBJ2-5): GAGVSQSPRYKVAKRGQDVALRCDPISGHVSLFWYQQALGQGPEFLTYFQNEAQLDKSGLPSDRFFAERPEGSVSTLKIQRTQQEDSAVYLCASSLPGLAGGNVETQYFGPGTRLLVL.

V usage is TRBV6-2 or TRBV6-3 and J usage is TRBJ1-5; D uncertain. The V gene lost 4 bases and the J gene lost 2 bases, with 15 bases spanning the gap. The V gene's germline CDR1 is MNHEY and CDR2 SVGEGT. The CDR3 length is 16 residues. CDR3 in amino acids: CASSSGRDGGNQPQHF. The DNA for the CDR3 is TGTGCCAGCAGTTCTGGGCGTGACGGGGGCAATCAGCCCCAGCATTTT.

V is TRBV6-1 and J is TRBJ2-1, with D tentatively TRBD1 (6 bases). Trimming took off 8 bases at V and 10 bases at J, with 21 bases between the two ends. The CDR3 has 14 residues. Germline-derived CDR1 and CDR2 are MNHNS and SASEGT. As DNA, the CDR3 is TGTGCCAGCTCCATCGAAACAGGGTTTGGAGAGCAGTTCTTC. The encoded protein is CASSIETGFGEQFF.

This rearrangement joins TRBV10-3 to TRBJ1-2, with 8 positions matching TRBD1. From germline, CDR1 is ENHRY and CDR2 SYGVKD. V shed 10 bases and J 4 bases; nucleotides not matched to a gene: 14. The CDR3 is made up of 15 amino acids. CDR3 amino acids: CATAGGQELFYGYTF. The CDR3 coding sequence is TGTGCCACCGCTGGGGGACAGGAGCTTTTCTATGGCTACACCTTC.

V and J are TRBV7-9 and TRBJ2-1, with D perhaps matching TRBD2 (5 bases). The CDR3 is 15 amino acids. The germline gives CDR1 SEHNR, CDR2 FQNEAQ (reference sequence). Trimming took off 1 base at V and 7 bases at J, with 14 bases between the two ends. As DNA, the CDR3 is TGTGCCAGCAGCTTAGGAGGGCCCCCCTGGAATGAGCAGTTCTTC. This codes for CASSLGGPPWNEQFF.